A selection of T cell receptor beta chains follows, all from one sample in a study of T cells after posttransplantation cyclophosphamide. Sequenced by immunoSEQ multiplex PCR; TCRdb stores in-frame clones only, minus some. The data contain about 32,000 clones, roughly nine tenths of them singletons. Sequencing was performed on naive CD4+ T cells sorted from blood. These receptors were obtained from a man aged 30 to 45 in good health and a related stem cell transplant donor. CDR3s include the opening cysteine and the closing phenylalanine or tryptophan. A D gene is named only where the DNA matches it firmly.

v_gene	d_gene	j_gene	CDR3nt	CDR3aa
TRBV18	NA	TRBJ1-2	TGTGCCAGCTCACCGCTCCAGGGGAGGGGGGACTATGGCTACACCTTC	CASSPLQGRGDYGYTF
TRBV11-3	NA	TRBJ1-1	TGTGCCAGCAGCTTTAAGACGGGTTTTCTTTTTGAAGCTTTCTTT	CASSFKTGFLFEAFF
TRBV6-5	NA	TRBJ2-6	TGTGCCAGCAGTTACTCAGGAGTCTCTGGGGCCAACGTCCTGACTTTC	CASSYSGVSGANVLTF
TRBV19	TRBD1	TRBJ1-1	TGTGCCAGTAGTCACAGGGGGCTTGAAGCTTTCTTT	CASSHRGLEAFF
TRBV18	TRBD1	TRBJ1-1	TGTGCCAGCTCGCCCCAGGGGGCTGGGAACACTGAAGCTTTCTTT	CASSPQGAGNTEAFF
TRBV4-2	TRBD2	TRBJ2-1	TGTGCCAGCAGCCAGCGGGAGTCTTGGGATGAGCAGTTCTTC	CASSQRESWDEQFF
TRBV7-9	TRBD1	TRBJ1-5	TGTGCCAGCGGGGGACAGAACAATCAGCCCCAGCATTTT	CASGGQNNQPQHF
TRBV5-5	NA	TRBJ2-3	TGTGCCAGCAGCTTGGTGGGCAGCTCACCTAGCACAGATACGCAGTATTTT	CASSLVGSSPSTDTQYF
TRBV25-1	NA	TRBJ1-4	TGTGCCAGCAGTGAATCAAGGGGTTTAGCTAATGAAAAACTGTTTTTT	CASSESRGLANEKLFF
TRBV10-3	NA	TRBJ2-7	TGTGCCATCAGACAGGGTGAGGGCCTCTACGAGCAGTACTTC	CAIRQGEGLYEQYF
TRBV18	TRBD2	TRBJ2-7	TGTGCCAGCTCACCAGGACTAGCGGGGAGTACGAAGCAGTACTTC	CASSPGLAGSTKQYF
TRBV5-1	NA	TRBJ2-1	TGCGCCAGCAGCTTGTCAGGGAACCTTATTGACAATGAGCAGTTCTTC	CASSLSGNLIDNEQFF
TRBV4-3	TRBD1	TRBJ2-5	TGCGCCAGCAGCCAAGATGGGGGCAGGGGGGAGACCCAGTACTTC	CASSQDGGRGETQYF
TRBV5-1	NA	TRBJ2-7	TGCGCCAGCAGCCCCAGACTAGGGGCTGGCTCCTACGAGCAGTACTTC	CASSPRLGAGSYEQYF
TRBV5-5	TRBD2	TRBJ2-5	TGTGCCAGCAGCTCCATAGCGGGGGGGCAAAAGACCCAGTACTTC	CASSSIAGGQKTQYF
TRBV6-5	NA	TRBJ2-7	TGTGCCAGCAGTTACTCCGGGGGTGAGCAGTACTTC	CASSYSGGEQYF
TRBV6-1	TRBD1	TRBJ2-7	TGTGCCAGCAATAGACAGGGTTTGGAGCAGTACTTC	CASNRQGLEQYF
TRBV5-3	TRBD1	TRBJ2-7	TGTGCCAGAAGCTTGGCAGGGGGATACTACGAGCAGTACTTC	CARSLAGGYYEQYF